The 12 T cell receptor delta chains below were found in one sample sequenced in a study of γδ T cells in repeated Plasmodium falciparum infection. Bulk repertoires came from Vgamma9/Vdelta2+ or Vdelta2-negative gammadelta T cells flow-sorted from PBMC. TCRdb made new clone calls on the multiplex PCR reads using CATT. This table has tens of thousands of delta-chain clones, more than 1.4% appearing once. The specimen was gamma-delta T cells from blood. These receptors were obtained from a pool of human donors (malaria-infected and uninfected, not separated).

This clone was seen a handful of times. A read error is the likely source, as a far larger clone sits one nucleotide away. Other DNA sequences of this sample code for an identical CDR3. The chain recombines TRDV1 with TRDJ1; a possible D gene is TRDD3 (6 bases). In the absence of a J gene in TCRdb, the DNA was matched to germline to assign it here. Germline CDR1 reads TSWWSYY; CDR2 reads QGS. The CDR3 runs 16 residues. In DNA form, the CDR3 reads TGTGCTCTCGGGGAAAGTGGGGGGGGACCCACCGATAAACTCATCTTT. Its protein product is CALGESGGGPTDKLIF.

Worth noting for this clone: TCRdb assigns this DNA the protein of a much larger clone, which departs from its translation at residue 13; this likely reflects a read error, and the protein shown comes from translating the DNA. This rearrangement joins TRDV1 to TRDJ1, with TRDD3 as a possible D gene (5 bases). TCRdb offers no J gene call, so here the DNA was matched to germline to obtain one. Germline V gene data show CDR1 as TSWWSYY and CDR2 as QGS. V shed 0 bases and J shed 1 base, with 21 bases lying between them. CDR3 size: 19 residues. CDR3 sequence reads: CALGELKKAGSTCTDKLIF. CDR3 sequence (DNA): TGTGCTCTTGGGGAACTAAAAAAAGCTGGGTCAACCTGCACCGATAAACTCATCTTT.

At least ten counts were recorded for this clone. The amino acid sequence in TCRdb belongs to a much larger clone and departs from this DNA's translation at residue 12, likely a sequencing read error; the sequence shown is translated from the DNA. This chain connects TRDV1 to TRDJ1; TRDD2 matches 7 bases. TCRdb does not report a J gene; here it was assigned by matching the DNA to germline references. Germline trimming cut 4 bases from V and 2 bases from J; bases unmatched to any gene: 22. CDR1 is TSWWSYY, CDR2 QGS, per germline. The CDR3 extends over 20 amino acids. This CDR3 is CALGGSFFLLMRIVTDKLIF. The CDR3 DNA reads TGTGCTCTTGGGGGGTCCTTTTTCCTACTCATGAGGATAGTAACCGATAAACTCATCTTT.

A remark on this clone: TCRdb shows a much larger clone's protein in place of this DNA's translation, and the two differ at residue 7, likely through a read error; the protein shown is translated from the DNA. The chain is built from TRDV3 and TRDJ1; a possible D gene is TRDD3 (5 bases). No J segment appears in TCRdb, so it was assigned here by matching the sequence to germline. V gave up 0 bases and J gave up 0 bases, with 17 bases separating them. From germline, CDR1 is TVYSNPD and CDR2 GDNSRS (reference sequence). The CDR3 has 16 amino acids. The CDR3 is CAFRNGESSYTDKLIF. The CDR3 region has the DNA TGTGCCTTTAGGAATGGGGAATCCAGTTACACCGATAAACTCATCTTT.

Comments on this clone: TCRdb's listed protein matches a much larger clone and diverges from this DNA's translation at residue 3, likely through a read error; the protein shown comes from the DNA. V usage is TRDV2 and J usage is TRDJ3, with D uncertain. TCRdb does not report a J gene; here it was assigned by matching the DNA to germline references. The CDR3 spans 17 residues. Germline V CDR1 and CDR2: GEAIGNYY, EKD. The CDR3 sequence is CARDGTGSSWDTRQMFF. In nucleotides, the CDR3 is TGTGCCCGTGACGGGACGGGCAGCTCCTGGGACACCCGACAGATGTTTTTC.

This clone occurred a few times. TCRdb pairs this DNA with a much larger clone's protein that differs at residue 7, likely a read error; the protein shown was translated from the DNA. J is TRDJ1 and V is TRDV2; D not certain. The J gene comes from matching the DNA to germline here; TCRdb lacks it. The length of the CDR3 is 14 residues. V shed 3 bases and J shed 0 bases, with 10 bases lying between them. CDR1 GEAIGNYY and CDR2 EKD come from the germline V gene. As DNA, the CDR3 is TGTGCCTGTGACCCGATTGATTACACCGATAAACTCATCTTT. Translated, it gives CACDPIDYTDKLIF.

This clone has at least ten counts. The rearrangement links TRDV1 to TRDJ1; a weak D match, TRDD3 (8 bases). CDR3 length: 21 amino acids. From germline, CDR1 is TSWWSYY and CDR2 QGS. V lost 3 bases and J lost 1, with 30 bases in between. The CDR3 bases are TGTGCTCTTGGGGACTTTCCTACCCCCCTCTACTGGGGATACCGCACCGATAAACTCATCTTT. Translating it yields CALGDFPTPLYWGYRTDKLIF.

This clone was counted only a few times. This likely reflects a read error, since a far larger clone is one base away. Distinct nucleotide sequences in the sample also encode this CDR3. This chain joins TRDV2 and TRDJ1, with D possibly matching TRDD3 (6 bases). TCRdb is silent on the J gene; assignment here came from matching the DNA to germline. Trimming stripped 0 bases from V and 0 bases from J, with 10 bases between. The CDR3 has 15 residues. Germline CDR1 is GEAIGNYY and CDR2 is EKD. The CDR3 sequence is CACDTGDAYTDKLIF. CDR3 DNA sequence: TGTGCCTGTGACACCGGGGATGCATACACCGATAAACTCATCTTT.

There are many counts of this clone. It differs at one base from a far larger clone, so likely a read error. Different DNA sequences within this sample yield the same CDR3. The gene calls are TRDV2 and TRDJ1; TRDD3 agrees at 10 bases. There are 20 residues in the CDR3. Germline V gives CDR1 GEAIGNYY, CDR2 EKD. The CDR3 loop is CACDPISGGGIRELADKLIF. The DNA of the CDR3 is TGTGCCTGTGACCCAATCAGCGGCGGGGGGATACGCGAATTGGCCGATAAGCTCATCTTT.

On this clone: The protein recorded in TCRdb matches a much larger clone and deviates from this DNA's translation at residue 10, suggesting a read error; the protein here is obtained by translating the DNA. J is TRDJ2 and V is TRDV1; D is unclear. The J gene, absent from TCRdb, was called here by matching the DNA to germline. This CDR3 is built from 23 residues. Trimming removed 6 bases at V and 0 bases at J, with 35 bases between. CDR1 and CDR2 from the germline V gene are TSWWSYY and QGS. The CDR3 nucleotides are TGTGCTCTTGGTATCCCCTCGATCTACCTGAGATTCCCCCCGTCCTCTTTGACAGCACAACTCTTCTTT. Protein sequence: CALGIPSIYLRFPPSSLTAQLFF.

This clone was seen a handful of times. The genes are TRDV1 and TRDJ1; TRDD1 aligns across 7 bases. The J gene, missing from TCRdb, was assigned here through DNA to germline matching. V trimming: 3 bases; J trimming: 0 bases; junction bases outside the gene matches: 28. This CDR3 has 23 residues. The germline V gene has CDR1 TSWWSYY and CDR2 QGS. The CDR3: CALGEWVVATPMGNRVNTDKLIF. CDR3 nucleotides: TGTGCTCTTGGGGAGTGGGTGGTGGCTACGCCCATGGGAAATAGGGTTAACACCGATAAACTCATCTTT.

On this clone itself: This probably arose from a read error, given a far larger clone one base away. Within the sample, other DNA sequences also encode this same CDR3. The J gene is TRDJ1, the V gene TRDV3; TRDD3 agrees at 11 bases. TCRdb records no J gene; here it was assigned by comparing the DNA to germline. The CDR3 spans 15 residues. Germline CDR1 and CDR2: TVYSNPD and GDNSRS (reference sequence). Trimming removed 3 bases from V and 7 bases from J; junction bases left unmatched: 13. The CDR3 DNA reads TGTGCCTTCAACTTCAACTGGGGGATAAAAAGTAAACTCATCTTT. Amino acids: CAFNFNWGIKSKLIF.